This note documents a single TCR beta chain sequence. The data are from a study of blood T cell repertoires in COVID-19. Per the germline V gene, CDR1 is SGHVS and CDR2 is FNYEAQ. CDR3 length: 16 residues. Trimming took 2 bases from V and 7 from J, leaving 17 bases between them. Using immunoSEQ multiplex PCR, the repertoire was profiled, and TCRdb retains in-frame clones only, with some absent. The data contain about 440,000 clones, about 89% of them singletons. The sequence came from a woman aged 25 to 39 with acute or convalescent COVID-19. The chain recombines TRBV7-6 with TRBJ2-2; D is undetermined. Material: peripheral blood. The CDR3 DNA sequence: TGTGCCAGCAGCTTACCGTCAGTGGGCTCGTTCGGGGAGCTGTTTTTT. Protein product: CASSLPSVGSFGELFF.